Presented here are 20 T cell receptor beta chains from one specimen sequenced in a study of a mutant IDH1 vaccine in newly diagnosed glioma. These receptors' targets are unknown. TCRdb's copy holds only in-frame clones and misses some; the assay was immunoSEQ multiplex PCR. The repertoire has about 36,000 clones, roughly 80% of them found once; the top ten carry over 12%. Noted time point: week 11, during vaccination. The content of each vaccine dose was 300 ug of mutant IDH1 20-mer peptide, and topical imiquimod accompanied it. The sample in question was peripheral blood mononuclear cells (PBMCs), obtained from a glioma patient whose treatment included an IDH1 peptide vaccine. The source is a woman aged 30 to 39 with glioma. Some clones in this sample may be carry-over from other donors' samples.

The chain recombines TRBV7-9 with TRBJ2-1, with 7 bases aligning to TRBD2. V gave up 1 base and J gave up 9 bases; unmatched junction bases: 9. The CDR3 is 15 residues long. The germline V gene has CDR1 SEHNR and CDR2 FQNEAQ (reference sequence). CDR3 DNA: TGTGCCAGCAGCTTAGTAGCGCCCGGGGAGGGTGAGCAGTTCTTC. Translating gives CASSLVAPGEGEQFF. Filled out from reference TRBV7-9 and TRBJ2-1, the complete variable domain reads DTGVSQNPRHKITKRGQNVTFRCDPISEHNRLYWYRQTLGQGPEFLTYFQNEAQLEKSRLLSDRFSAERPKGSFSTLEIQRTEQGDSAMYLCASSLVAPGEGEQFFGPGTRLTVL.

V and J are TRBV5-6 and TRBJ2-5; the D gene is possibly TRBD1 (5 bases). CDR1 and CDR2 (germline): SGHDT, YYEEEE. Trimming took off 1 base at V and 4 bases at J, with 14 bases between the two ends. The CDR3 length is 15 residues. For the CDR3, the DNA is TGTGCCAGCAGCTTGTACAGGCTATCTATAGAGACCCAGTACTTC. This codes for CASSLYRLSIETQYF.

The rearrangement links TRBV6-6 to TRBJ2-7; perhaps D is TRBD1 or TRBD2 (5 bases each). V was shortened by 7 bases and J by 0 bases, with 16 bases between the two germline ends. The CDR3 has 15 amino acids. CDR1 is MNHNY and CDR2 is SVGAGI in the germline V gene (reference sequence). The CDR3: CASTIGTGSSYEQYF. CDR3 sequence (DNA): TGTGCCAGCACCATCGGGACGGGCAGCTCCTACGAGCAGTACTTC.

J is TRBJ2-7 and V is TRBV6-1; weak D call: TRBD1 (5 bases). Germline assignment: CDR1 MNHNS and CDR2 SASEGT. The ends were cut back, 6 bases at V and 3 bases at J, with 18 bases in the middle. CDR3 length: 15 amino acids. In DNA form, the CDR3 reads TGTGCCAGCAGCCAGGGTTTCGCTTCCCTCTACGAGCAGTACTTC. Translating gives CASSQGFASLYEQYF.

This chain links TRBV5-5 with TRBJ1-4, with D maybe TRBD1 (6 bases). Germline CDR1 and CDR2: SGHKS and YYEKEE (reference sequence). The CDR3 sequence is 16 residues long. V lost 4 bases and J 7 bases, leaving 20 bases between the germline ends. The CDR3 loop is CASSRYPGGRGEKLFF. CDR3 sequence (DNA): TGTGCCAGCAGCCGATACCCCGGGGGCCGGGGTGAAAAACTGTTTTTT.

The V gene is TRBV29-1, the J gene TRBJ1-5; D ambiguous. Germline CDR1 reads SQVTM; CDR2 reads ANQGSEA. V lost 6 bases to trimming and J lost 4 bases, with 13 bases between them. The CDR3 runs to 13 residues. The chain's CDR3 is CSVGAGENQPQHF. The CDR3 nucleotides are TGCAGCGTAGGAGCGGGAGAGAATCAGCCCCAGCATTTT.

The V gene is TRBV6-5, the J gene TRBJ1-2; tentatively, D is TRBD1 (6 bases). Germline V CDR1 and CDR2: MNHEY, SVGAGI. The CDR3 covers 16 residues. V lost 4 bases, J lost 6 bases, and 21 bases lay in between. The CDR3 loop reads CASSSPGVGGVNGYTF. The CDR3 region has the DNA TGTGCCAGCAGTTCCCCCGGCGTGGGGGGCGTAAATGGCTACACCTTC.

The rearrangement joins TRBV7-8 to TRBJ2-7; D is unclear. V dropped 2 bases and J dropped 1 base, with 12 bases sitting between them. CDR1 and CDR2 (germline): SGHVS, FQNEAQ. CDR3 length: 15 residues. The CDR3 region has the DNA TGTGCCAGCAGCTTATACCCAAGGGAATCCTACGAGCAGTACTTC. Amino acids: CASSLYPRESYEQYF.

V is TRBV2 and J is TRBJ2-1; 10 bases fit TRBD2. Germline lookup yields CDR1 SNHLY and CDR2 FYNNEI. V trimming: 3 bases; J trimming: 4 bases; junction bases outside the gene matches: 3. This CDR3 has 15 amino acids. CDR3 DNA: TGTGCCAGCAGTGAGTGGACTAGCGGTTACAATGAGCAGTTCTTC. Amino acid sequence: CASSEWTSGYNEQFF.

The rearrangement joins TRBV12-2 to TRBJ1-2. TRBV12-2 is a recognized pseudogene. CDR3 length equals 14 residues. The DNA of the CDR3 is TGTGCAGAGGCCCCGGGACGGGGGAACTATGGCTACACCTTC. Translation gives CAEAPGRGNYGYTF.

The chain links TRBV7-9 to TRBJ2-2; D gene uncertain. Trimming removed 5 bases at V and 1 base at J, with 11 bases between. Germline V gene sequence: CDR1 SEHNR, CDR2 FQNEAQ (reference sequence). CDR3 size: 15 residues. CDR3 region: CASSLWSENTGELFF. The CDR3 bases are TGTGCCAGCAGCCTATGGTCCGAGAACACCGGGGAGCTGTTTTTT.

The rearrangement uses TRBV9 and TRBJ2-2; D not certain. The CDR3 consists of 12 residues. Germline values: CDR1 SGDLS, CDR2 YYNGEE. Trimming stripped 4 bases from V and 2 bases from J, with 3 bases between. The CDR3 region has the DNA TGTGCCAGCAGCCTCAACACCGGGGAGCTGTTTTTT. Encoded protein: CASSLNTGELFF.

The chain is built from TRBV28 and TRBJ2-7; D possibly corresponds to TRBD2 (6 bases). The V gene's germline CDR1 is MDHEN and CDR2 SYDVKM. The V and J ends lost 6 bases and 2 bases respectively, with 14 bases between them. The CDR3 has 14 residues. The DNA of the CDR3 is TGTGCCAGCAGGGCTCCGGGACTTACCTACGAGCAGTACTTC. Protein sequence: CASRAPGLTYEQYF.

V usage is TRBV5-4 and J usage is TRBJ2-7, with TRBD1 matching over 7 bases. The CDR3 has 15 amino acids. With V trimmed by 0 bases and J by 4 bases, 7 bases remained unmatched. In germline, CDR1 is SGHNT, CDR2 YYREEE (reference sequence). CDR3 region: CASSLGDRTAYEQYF. The CDR3 DNA reads TGTGCCAGCAGCTTGGGGGACAGAACGGCATACGAGCAGTACTTC.

The genes are TRBV2 and TRBJ1-1; D remains ambiguous. Per the germline V gene, CDR1 is SNHLY and CDR2 is FYNNEI. This CDR3 comprises 15 residues. The V end lost 1 base, the J end lost 4 bases, and 13 bases lay between the germline ends. For the CDR3, the DNA is TGTGCCAGCAGTGAAGTACGAGGACTTGGCACTGAAGCTTTCTTT. Translated, it gives CASSEVRGLGTEAFF.

V usage is TRBV18 and J usage is TRBJ1-2; D call uncertain. Per germline, CDR1 KGHSH and CDR2 LQKENI. Trimming removed 2 bases at V and 7 bases at J, with 8 bases between. This CDR3 has 12 residues. CDR3 amino acids: CASSPEGLGYTF. The DNA for the CDR3 is TGTGCCAGCTCACCAGAAGGGCTTGGCTACACCTTC. The entire variable domain, with the rest obtained from reference TRBV18 and TRBJ1-2, is as follows: NAGVMQNPRHLVRRRGQEARLRCSPMKGHSHVYWYRQLPEEGLKFMVYLQKENIIDESGMPKERFSAEFPKEGPSILRIQQVVRGDSAAYFCASSPEGLGYTFGSGTRLTVV.

The chain carries TRBV5-8 and TRBJ2-7; unclear D gene. V was cut by 4 bases and J by 5 bases, with 16 bases left in between. The CDR3 has 14 amino acids. Germline CDR1 SGHTS, CDR2 YDEGEE. CDR3 nucleotides: TGTGCCAGCAGCCTCGGACGGATTGGGGACGAGCAGTACTTC. It specifies CASSLGRIGDEQYF.

The chain has TRBV2 and TRBJ2-7; D gene unclear. CDR1 SNHLY and CDR2 FYNNEI come from the germline V gene. Trimming cost V 8 bases and J 3 bases, with 11 bases left between them. The CDR3 contains 12 residues. Here the CDR3 reads CASFGYSYEQYF. Here the CDR3 DNA reads TGTGCCAGCTTCGGGTATAGCTACGAGCAGTACTTC.

This clone showed up just once. V usage is TRBV29-1 and J usage is TRBJ2-2; 7 positions match TRBD1. The V gene end was trimmed by 5 bases and the J gene end by 8 bases; junction bases not matched to a gene: 2. Germline V gene data show CDR1 as SQVTM and CDR2 as ANQGSEA. This CDR3 comprises 11 residues. The CDR3 loop reads CSVQGQGELFF. CDR3 bases: TGCAGCGTTCAGGGACAGGGGGAGCTGTTTTTT.

This chain connects TRBV11-3 to TRBJ1-1, with 7 bases matching TRBD1. V dropped 6 bases and J dropped 1; count of bases not matched to a gene: 8. There are 15 residues in the CDR3. CDR1 and CDR2 (germline): SGHNT, YENEEA. CDR3 protein: CASRPTGRGNTEAFF. The CDR3 DNA reads as TGTGCCAGCAGGCCGACAGGGAGGGGGAACACTGAAGCTTTCTTT.